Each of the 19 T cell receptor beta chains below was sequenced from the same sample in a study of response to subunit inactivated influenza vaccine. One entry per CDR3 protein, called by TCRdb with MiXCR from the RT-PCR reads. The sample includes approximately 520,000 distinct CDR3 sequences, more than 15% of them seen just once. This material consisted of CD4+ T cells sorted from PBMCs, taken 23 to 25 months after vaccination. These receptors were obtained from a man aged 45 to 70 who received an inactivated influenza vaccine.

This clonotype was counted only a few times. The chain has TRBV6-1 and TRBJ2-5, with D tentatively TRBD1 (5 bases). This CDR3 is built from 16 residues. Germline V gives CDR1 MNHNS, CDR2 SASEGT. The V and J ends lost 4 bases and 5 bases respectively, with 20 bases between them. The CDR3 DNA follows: TGTGCCAGCAGTGGGGGATTTGGGCAGGGATACGAGACCCAGTACTTC. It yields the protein CASSGGFGQGYETQYF.

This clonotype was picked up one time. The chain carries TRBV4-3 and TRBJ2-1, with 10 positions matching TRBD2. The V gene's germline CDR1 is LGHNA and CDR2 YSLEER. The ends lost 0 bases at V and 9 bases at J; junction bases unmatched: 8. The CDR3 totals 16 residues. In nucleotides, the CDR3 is TGCGCCAGCAGCCAAGATCCCTGGACTAGCGGAATTGAGCAGTTCTTC. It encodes CASSQDPWTSGIEQFF.

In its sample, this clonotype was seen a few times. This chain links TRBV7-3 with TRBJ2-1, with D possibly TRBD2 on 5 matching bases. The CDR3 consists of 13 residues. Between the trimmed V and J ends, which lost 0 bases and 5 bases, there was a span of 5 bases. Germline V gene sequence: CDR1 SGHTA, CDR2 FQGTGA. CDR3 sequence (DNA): TGTGCCAGCAGCTTAACGCGGGACAATGAGCAGTTCTTC. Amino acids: CASSLTRDNEQFF.

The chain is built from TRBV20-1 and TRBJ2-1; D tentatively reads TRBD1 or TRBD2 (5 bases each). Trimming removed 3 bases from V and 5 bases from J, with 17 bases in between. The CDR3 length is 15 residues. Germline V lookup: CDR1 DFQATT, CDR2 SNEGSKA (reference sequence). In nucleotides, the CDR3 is TGCAGTGCTAGCCGGTGGGACCCTCCCAACAATGAGCAGTTCTTC. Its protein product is CSASRWDPPNNEQFF.

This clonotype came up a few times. DNA for the CDR3: TGTGCCAGCAGCTACTCGACAGGAGGCCATCAGCCCCAGCATTTT. It is translated as CASSYSTGGHQPQHF. This chain links TRBV12-3 or TRBV12-4 with TRBJ1-5; perhaps TRBD1 as D (6 bases). The CDR3 has 15 residues. The germline V and J ends were trimmed by 6 bases and 5 bases, with 17 bases remaining between them.

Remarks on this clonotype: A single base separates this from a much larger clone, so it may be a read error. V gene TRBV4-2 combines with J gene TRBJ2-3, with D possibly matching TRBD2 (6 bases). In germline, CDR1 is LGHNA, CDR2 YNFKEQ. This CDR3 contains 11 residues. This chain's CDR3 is CASIQGGSQYF. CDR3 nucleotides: TGTGCCAGCATCCAAGGAGGGTCTCAGTATTTT.

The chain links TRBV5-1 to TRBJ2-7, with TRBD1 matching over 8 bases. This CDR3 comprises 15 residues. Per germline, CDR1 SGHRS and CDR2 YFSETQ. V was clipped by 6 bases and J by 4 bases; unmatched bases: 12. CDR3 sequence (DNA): TGCGCCAGCACCTCATCAGGGGGCCTCCCTTACGAGCAGTACTTC. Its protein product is CASTSSGGLPYEQYF. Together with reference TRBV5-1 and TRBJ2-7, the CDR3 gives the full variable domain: KAGVTQTPRYLIKTRGQQVTLSCSPISGHRSVSWYQQTPGQGLQFLFEYFSETQRNKGNFPGRFSGRQFSNSRSEMNVSTLELGDSALYLCASTSSGGLPYEQYFGPGTRLTVT.

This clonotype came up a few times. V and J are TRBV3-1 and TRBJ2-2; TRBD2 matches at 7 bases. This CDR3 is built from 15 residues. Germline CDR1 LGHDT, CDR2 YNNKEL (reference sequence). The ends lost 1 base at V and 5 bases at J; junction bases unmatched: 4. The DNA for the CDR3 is TGTGCCAGCAGCCAAGGGCGGGAGCAAACCGGGGAGCTGTTTTTT. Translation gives CASSQGREQTGELFF.

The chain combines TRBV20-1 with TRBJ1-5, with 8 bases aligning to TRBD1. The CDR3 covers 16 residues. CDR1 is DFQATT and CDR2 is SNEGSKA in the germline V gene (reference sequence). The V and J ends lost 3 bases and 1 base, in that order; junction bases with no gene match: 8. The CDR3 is CSAREGQGWSNQPQHF. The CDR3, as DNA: TGCAGTGCTAGGGAAGGACAGGGCTGGAGCAATCAGCCCCAGCATTTT.

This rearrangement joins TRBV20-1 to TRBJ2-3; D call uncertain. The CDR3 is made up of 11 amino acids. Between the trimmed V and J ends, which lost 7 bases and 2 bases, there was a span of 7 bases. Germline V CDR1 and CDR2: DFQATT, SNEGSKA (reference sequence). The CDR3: CSVRYTDTQYF. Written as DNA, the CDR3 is TGCAGTGTTAGGTACACAGATACGCAGTATTTT.

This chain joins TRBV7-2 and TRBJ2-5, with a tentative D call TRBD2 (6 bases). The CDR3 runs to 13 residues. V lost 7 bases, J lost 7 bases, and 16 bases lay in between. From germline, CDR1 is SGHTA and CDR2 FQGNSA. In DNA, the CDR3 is TGTGCCAGCACCTCGGGGACTCGTGGGACCCAGTACTTC. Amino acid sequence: CASTSGTRGTQYF.

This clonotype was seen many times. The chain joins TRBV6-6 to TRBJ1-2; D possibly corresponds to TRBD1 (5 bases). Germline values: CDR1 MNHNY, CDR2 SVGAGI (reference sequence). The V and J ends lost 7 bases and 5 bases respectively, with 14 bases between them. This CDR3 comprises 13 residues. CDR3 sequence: CASKGTENYGYTF. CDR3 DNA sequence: TGTGCCAGCAAGGGGACGGAAAATTATGGCTACACCTTC.

The CDR3 loop reads CASSQGGGRPRTDTQYF. The CDR3 DNA follows: TGCGCCAGCAGCCAAGGGGGCGGGAGGCCACGCACAGATACGCAGTATTTT. The gene calls are TRBV4-3 and TRBJ2-3, with 8 nucleotides matching TRBD2. CDR1 is LGHNA, CDR2 YSLEER, per germline. The ends lost 1 base at V and 1 base at J; junction bases unmatched: 7. The CDR3 length is 17 residues.

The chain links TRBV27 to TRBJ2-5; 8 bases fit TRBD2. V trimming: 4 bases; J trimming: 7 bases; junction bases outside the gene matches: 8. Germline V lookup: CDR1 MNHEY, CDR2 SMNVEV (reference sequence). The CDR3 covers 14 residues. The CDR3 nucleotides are TGTGCCAGCAGTTCCGGGGGGGCCCCGGCGACCCAGTACTTC. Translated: CASSSGGAPATQYF.

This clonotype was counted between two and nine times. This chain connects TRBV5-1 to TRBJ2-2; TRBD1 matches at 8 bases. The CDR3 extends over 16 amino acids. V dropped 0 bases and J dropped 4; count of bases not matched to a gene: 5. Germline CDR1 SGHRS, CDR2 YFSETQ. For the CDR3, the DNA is TGCGCCAGCAGCTTGGAGGGGGGACAGGTCACCGGGGAGCTGTTTTTT. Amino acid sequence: CASSLEGGQVTGELFF. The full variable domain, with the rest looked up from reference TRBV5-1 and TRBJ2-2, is KAGVTQTPRYLIKTRGQQVTLSCSPISGHRSVSWYQQTPGQGLQFLFEYFSETQRNKGNFPGRFSGRQFSNSRSEMNVSTLELGDSALYLCASSLEGGQVTGELFFGEGSRLTVL.

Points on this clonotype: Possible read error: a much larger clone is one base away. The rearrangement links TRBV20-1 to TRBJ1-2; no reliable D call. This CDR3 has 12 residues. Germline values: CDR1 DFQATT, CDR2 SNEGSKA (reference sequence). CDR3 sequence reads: CSTRQGLVGYTF. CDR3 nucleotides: TGCAGTACTAGACAAGGATTAGTGGGCTACACCTTC.

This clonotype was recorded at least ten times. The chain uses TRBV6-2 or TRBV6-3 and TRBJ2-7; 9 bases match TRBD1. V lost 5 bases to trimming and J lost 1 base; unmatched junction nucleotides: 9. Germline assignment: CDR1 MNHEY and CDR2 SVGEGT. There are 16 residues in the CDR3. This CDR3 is CASSTQRTGASYEQYF. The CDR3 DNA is TGTGCCAGCAGTACCCAAAGGACAGGGGCATCCTACGAGCAGTACTTC.

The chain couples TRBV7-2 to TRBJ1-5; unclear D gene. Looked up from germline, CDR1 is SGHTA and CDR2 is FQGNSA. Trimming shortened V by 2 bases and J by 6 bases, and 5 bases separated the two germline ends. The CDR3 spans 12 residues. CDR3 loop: CASSLFGQPQHF. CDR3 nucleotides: TGTGCCAGCAGCTTATTTGGTCAGCCCCAGCATTTT.

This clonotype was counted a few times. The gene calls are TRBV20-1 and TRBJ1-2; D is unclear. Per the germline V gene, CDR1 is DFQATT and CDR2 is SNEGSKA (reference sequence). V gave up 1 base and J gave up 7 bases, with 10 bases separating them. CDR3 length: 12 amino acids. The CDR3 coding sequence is TGCAGTGCTAGAGCGGTTGAGTTTGGCTACACCTTC. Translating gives CSARAVEFGYTF.